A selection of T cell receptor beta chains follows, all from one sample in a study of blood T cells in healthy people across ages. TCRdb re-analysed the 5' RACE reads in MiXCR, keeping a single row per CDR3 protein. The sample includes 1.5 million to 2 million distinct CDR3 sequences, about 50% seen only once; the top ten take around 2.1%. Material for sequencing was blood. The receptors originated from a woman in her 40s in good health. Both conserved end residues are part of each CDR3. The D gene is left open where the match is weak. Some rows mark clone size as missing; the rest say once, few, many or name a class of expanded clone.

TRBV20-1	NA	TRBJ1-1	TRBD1	CSASPDRGNTKAFF	TGCAGTGCTAGCCCGGACAGGGGGAACACTAAAGCTTTCTTT
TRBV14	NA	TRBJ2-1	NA	CASSQWLGETQFF	TGTGCCAGCAGCCAATGGTTGGGAGAGACCCAGTTCTTC
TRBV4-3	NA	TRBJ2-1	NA	CASSPDYSTQYEQFF	TGCGCCAGCAGCCCAGACTACTCGACACAATATGAGCAGTTCTTC
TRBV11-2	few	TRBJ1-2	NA	CASSLDRGVYTF	TGTGCCAGCAGCTTAGATCGTGGGGTCTACACCTTC
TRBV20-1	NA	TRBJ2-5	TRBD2	CSAHSGGATETQYF	TGCAGTGCCCATAGCGGGGGGGCTACAGAGACCCAGTACTTC
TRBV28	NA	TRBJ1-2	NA	CASGQAHYGYTF	TGTGCCAGCGGCCAAGCCCACTATGGCTACACCTTC
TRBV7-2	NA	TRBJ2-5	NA	CASSLALQTAKTQYF	TGTGCCAGCAGCTTAGCGCTTCAGACAGCTAAGACCCAGTACTTC
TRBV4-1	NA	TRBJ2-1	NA	CASSQGQQFF	TGCGCCAGCAGCCAAGGTCAGCAGTTCTTC
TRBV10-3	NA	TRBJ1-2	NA	CAISIAGPPNYGYTF	TGTGCCATCAGCATTGCAGGGCCACCTAACTATGGCTACACCTTC
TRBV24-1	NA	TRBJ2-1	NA	CATSDFSRYNEQFF	TGTGCCACCAGTGATTTTTCCAGATACAATGAGCAGTTCTTC
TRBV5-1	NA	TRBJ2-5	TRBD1	CASSSAEGAAETQYF	TGCGCCAGCAGCTCAGCAGAGGGGGCGGCAGAGACCCAGTACTTC
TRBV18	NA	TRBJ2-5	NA	CASSPRVLGGETQYF	TGTGCCAGCTCACCACGTGTCTTAGGAGGGGAGACCCAGTACTTC
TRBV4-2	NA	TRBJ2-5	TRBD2	CASSQEGSSGATYF	TGTGCCAGCAGCCAAGAAGGGTCTAGCGGGGCGACGTACTTC
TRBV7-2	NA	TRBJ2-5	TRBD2	CASSFSRGGDGETQYF	TGTGCCAGCAGCTTCTCCCGGGGGGGAGATGGGGAGACCCAGTACTTC
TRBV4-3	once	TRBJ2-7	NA	CASSQEGESGRTYEQYF	TGCGCCAGCAGCCAAGAAGGGGAGTCGGGAAGGACCTACGAGCAGTACTTC
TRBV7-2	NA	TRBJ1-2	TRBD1	CASSSFTGEGYTF	TGTGCCAGCAGCTCATTTACAGGGGAAGGCTACACCTTC
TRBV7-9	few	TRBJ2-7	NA	CASSLPPGTSNYEQYF	TGTGCCAGCAGTCTACCCCCCGGGACTTCTAACTACGAGCAGTACTTC
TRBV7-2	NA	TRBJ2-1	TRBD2	CASSQAGGPREQFF	TGTGCCAGCAGCCAAGCGGGGGGGCCGCGTGAGCAGTTCTTC
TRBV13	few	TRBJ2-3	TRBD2	CASSFPKLAGGPDTQYF	TGTGCCAGCAGCTTTCCCAAACTAGCGGGGGGACCAGATACGCAGTATTTT
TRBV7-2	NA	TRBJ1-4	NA	CASSLERGATNEKLFF	TGTGCCAGCAGCTTAGAAAGGGGAGCAACTAATGAAAAACTGTTTTTT
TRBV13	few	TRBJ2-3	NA	CASGSLDGDTDTQYF	TGTGCCAGCGGTTCTCTGGATGGGGACACAGATACGCAGTATTTT
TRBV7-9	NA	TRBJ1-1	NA	CASSLPGHWGMNTEAFF	TGTGCCAGCAGCCTTCCCGGACACTGGGGCATGAACACTGAAGCTTTCTTT
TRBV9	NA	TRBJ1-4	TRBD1	CASSEAGGAPNEKLFF	TGTGCCAGCAGCGAGGCAGGGGGCGCCCCTAATGAAAAACTGTTTTTT
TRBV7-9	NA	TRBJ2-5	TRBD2	CASSPPSGRDQYF	TGTGCCAGCAGTCCCCCTAGCGGTCGGGACCAGTACTTC
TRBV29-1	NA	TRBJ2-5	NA	CSVSGVQETQYF	TGCAGCGTTTCGGGGGTGCAAGAGACCCAGTACTTC
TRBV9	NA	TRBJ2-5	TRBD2	CASSVEDSGGGDEQYF	TGTGCCAGCAGCGTAGAAGATAGCGGGGGTGGCGATGAGCAGTACTTC
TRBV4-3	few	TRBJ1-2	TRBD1	CASSHGQAGNYGYTF	TGCGCCAGCAGCCACGGACAGGCGGGAAACTATGGCTACACCTTC
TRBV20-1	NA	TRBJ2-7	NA	CSARDSSTCEQYF	TGCAGTGCTAGAGATAGTTCGACTTGCGAGCAGTACTTC
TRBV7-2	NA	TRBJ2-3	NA	CASSLGPLATGTQYF	TGTGCCAGCAGCTTAGGGCCCTTGGCCACCGGTACGCAGTATTTT
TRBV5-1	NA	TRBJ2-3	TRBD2	CASSLAPRVGGTDTQYF	TGCGCCAGCAGCTTGGCACCCCGGGTCGGGGGGACAGATACGCAGTATTTT
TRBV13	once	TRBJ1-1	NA	CASSSTTVSNTEAFF	TGTGCCAGCAGCTCTACTACAGTCTCAAACACTGAAGCTTTCTTT
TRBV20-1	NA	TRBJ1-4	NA	CSARDEGGNEKLFF	TGCAGTGCTAGAGATGAGGGAGGAAATGAAAAACTGTTTTTT
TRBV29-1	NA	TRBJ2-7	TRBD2	CSVLTSGFSYEQYF	TGCAGCGTGCTTACTAGCGGTTTTTCCTACGAGCAGTACTTC
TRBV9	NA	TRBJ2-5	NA	CASSGRWGETQYF	TGTGCCAGCAGCGGGAGGTGGGGAGAGACCCAGTACTTC
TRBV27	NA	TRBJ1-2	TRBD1	CASSFSTGGLYGYTF	TGTGCCAGCAGTTTTTCGACAGGGGGCCTTTATGGCTACACCTTC
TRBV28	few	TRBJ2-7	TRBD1	CASLGQTDYEQYF	TGTGCCAGCCTGGGACAGACTGATTACGAGCAGTACTTC
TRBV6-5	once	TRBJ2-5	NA	CASSYLAGLQEETQYF	TGTGCCAGCAGTTACCTGGCAGGGCTTCAGGAGGAGACCCAGTACTTC
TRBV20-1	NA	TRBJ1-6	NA	CSATRLGLSPLHF	TGCAGTGCTACCCGATTGGGGCTTTCACCCCTCCACTTT
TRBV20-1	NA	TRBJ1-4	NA	CSARGRRAGEKLFF	TGCAGTGCTAGAGGACGCAGGGCTGGTGAAAAACTGTTTTTT
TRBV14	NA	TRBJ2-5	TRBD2	CASSQLTGTSSGEETQYF	TGTGCCAGCAGCCAATTAACCGGGACTAGCTCTGGAGAAGAGACCCAGTACTTC
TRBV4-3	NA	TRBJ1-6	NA	CASSARGGGAKYSPLHF	TGCGCCAGCAGTGCCCGTGGGGGTGGGGCAAAATACTCACCCCTCCACTTT
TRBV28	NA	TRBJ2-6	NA	CASSPSGQIPGANVLTF	TGTGCCAGCAGTCCCTCGGGACAAATTCCTGGGGCCAACGTCCTGACTTTC
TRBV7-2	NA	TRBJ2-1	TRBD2	CASSPRGGTSAPQQFF	TGTGCCAGCAGCCCCCGTGGCGGGACTAGCGCCCCACAGCAGTTCTTC
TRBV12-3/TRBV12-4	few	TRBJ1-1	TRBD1	CASSLGTGASNTEAFF	TGTGCCAGCAGTTTAGGTACAGGGGCGTCGAACACTGAAGCTTTCTTT
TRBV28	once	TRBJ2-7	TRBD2	CASTGGAGGSYEQYF	TGTGCCAGCACGGGGGGGGCTGGGGGCTCCTACGAGCAGTACTTC